The 30 T cell receptor beta chains below all came from one sample that was sequenced in a study of blood T cell repertoires in COVID-19 (dated by TCRdb to about 2020). Library creation used the immunoSEQ multiplex PCR assay. TCRdb carries this immuneACCESS record with in-frame sequences only. Its versions omit some clonotypes, under half of them owing to an unresolved V gene in the studies checked, with the rest unexplained. The sample table holds around 280,000 clones, of which 90% were seen once. The ten largest make up about 1.7% of the sample. Sequenced: PBMCs or T cells enriched from blood (not recorded which). Every receptor here comes from a woman aged 18-29 years with acute COVID-19.

V gene TRBV3-1 (or the pseudogene TRBV3-2) combines with J gene TRBJ2-3, with a tentative D call TRBD1 (6 bases). Germline CDR1 is LGHDT and CDR2 is YNNKEL (reference sequence). This CDR3 spans 14 amino acids. The V and J ends lost 6 bases and 4 bases respectively, with 14 bases between them. Here the CDR3 reads CASRSRHRADTQYF. As DNA, the CDR3 is TGTGCCAGCAGATCCCGACACAGGGCAGATACGCAGTATTTT.

V is TRBV6-5 and J is TRBJ2-7, with TRBD2 matching 8 bases. CDR1 and CDR2 (germline): MNHEY, SVGAGI. With V trimmed by 2 bases and J by 0 bases, 6 bases remained unmatched. CDR3 length equals 16 residues. The CDR3 DNA follows: TGTGCCAGCAGTTACGTCACTAGCGGACTCTCCTACGAGCAGTACTTC. Translated, it gives CASSYVTSGLSYEQYF.

In this sample, this clone turned up once. The chain couples TRBV7-2 to TRBJ1-6, with D perhaps matching TRBD1 (6 bases). The CDR3 extends over 15 amino acids. Germline V gene data show CDR1 as SGHTA and CDR2 as FQGNSA. Trimming shortened V by 4 bases and J by 6 bases, and 13 bases separated the two germline ends. The DNA of the CDR3 is TGTGCCAGCAGCTGGAAGGGGGTCGGTAATTCACCCCTCCACTTT. Its translation: CASSWKGVGNSPLHF. Combining the CDR3 with reference TRBV7-2 and TRBJ1-6 gives the whole variable domain GAGVSQSPSNKVTEKGKDVELRCDPISGHTALYWYRQSLGQGLEFLIYFQGNSAPDKSGLPSDRFSAERTGGSVSTLTIQRTQQEDSAVYLCASSWKGVGNSPLHFGNGTRLTVT.

This chain uses TRBV5-1 with TRBJ1-1; tentatively, D is TRBD1 (6 bases). CDR1 is SGHRS, CDR2 YFSETQ, per germline. This CDR3 region has 16 residues. The V end lost 2 bases, the J end lost 0 bases, and 14 bases lay between the germline ends. CDR3: CASSFFGGSLNTEAFF. CDR3 in DNA: TGCGCCAGCAGCTTTTTTGGGGGCTCGTTGAACACTGAAGCTTTCTTT.

The chain recombines TRBV25-1 with TRBJ1-5; the match to TRBD1 covers 7 bases. The V segment lost 3 bases and the J segment 3 bases; nucleotides outside the gene matches: 5. The CDR3 is made up of 15 amino acids. CDR1 and CDR2 (germline): MGHDK, SYGVNS. The CDR3 spells CASSDSGQINQPQHF. CDR3 sequence (DNA): TGTGCCAGCAGTGACTCGGGACAGATCAATCAGCCCCAGCATTTT. The entire variable domain, with the rest obtained from reference TRBV25-1 and TRBJ1-5, is as follows: EADIYQTPRYLVIGTGKKITLECSQTMGHDKMYWYQQDPGMELHLIHYSYGVNSTEKGDLSSESTVSRIRTEHFPLTLESARPSHTSQYLCASSDSGQINQPQHFGDGTRLSIL.

The rearrangement uses TRBV13 and TRBJ1-1; 12 bases fit TRBD1. This CDR3 spans 15 amino acids. Germline lookup yields CDR1 PRHDT and CDR2 FYEKMQ (reference sequence). With V trimmed by 5 bases and J by 12 bases, 13 bases remained unmatched. The CDR3 reads CASSPRGQGALQTFF. The DNA of the CDR3 is TGTGCCAGCAGCCCTAGGGGACAGGGGGCGCTTCAAACTTTCTTT.

The V and J genes are TRBV5-1 and TRBJ1-1; 8 bases fit TRBD1. With V trimmed by 4 bases and J by 3 bases, 8 bases remained unmatched. This CDR3 is 15 amino acids long. Germline assignment: CDR1 SGHRS and CDR2 YFSETQ. The CDR3, as DNA: TGCGCCAGCAGCCTCTGGACAGGGATGGACACTGAAGCTTTCTTT. Its protein is CASSLWTGMDTEAFF. The complete variable domain, with remaining parts taken from reference TRBV5-1 and TRBJ1-1, reads KAGVTQTPRYLIKTRGQQVTLSCSPISGHRSVSWYQQTPGQGLQFLFEYFSETQRNKGNFPGRFSGRQFSNSRSEMNVSTLELGDSALYLCASSLWTGMDTEAFFGQGTRLTVV.

The chain employs TRBV11-2 and TRBJ2-1; no reliable D call. The CDR3 is made up of 14 amino acids. Germline values: CDR1 SGHAT, CDR2 FQNNGV. The V gene lost 6 bases and the J gene lost 8 bases, with 17 bases spanning the gap. The CDR3 DNA reads as TGTGCCAGCAGATCCCGGGTCCAAGGCTATGAGCAGTTCTTC. Its translation is CASRSRVQGYEQFF.

The rearrangement uses TRBV29-1 and TRBJ2-7; D is undetermined. This CDR3 is 11 amino acids long. Trimming took off 4 bases at V and 2 bases at J, with 6 bases between the two ends. The germline gives CDR1 SQVTM, CDR2 ANQGSEA. The CDR3 bases are TGCAGCGTTGTCCTTACCTACGAGCAGTACTTC. Amino acid sequence: CSVVLTYEQYF.

The chain has TRBV12-3 or TRBV12-4 and TRBJ1-4; a weak D match, TRBD1 (6 bases). Trimming stripped 7 bases from V and 7 bases from J, with 13 bases between. CDR3 length equals 13 residues. In DNA form, the CDR3 reads TGTGCCAGCACCCACAGGGTCCCTGAAAAACTGTTTTTT. Its translation: CASTHRVPEKLFF.

V and J are TRBV7-9 and TRBJ2-1; 12 bases map to TRBD2. The CDR3 is 17 amino acids. Germline CDR1 is SEHNR and CDR2 is FQNEAQ (reference sequence). Trimming at V came to 0 bases and at J to 8 bases, leaving 8 bases not matched to a gene. The CDR3 loop is CASSLASSGRAVDEQFF. The CDR3 nucleotides are TGTGCCAGCAGCTTAGCGTCTAGCGGGAGGGCCGTGGATGAGCAGTTCTTC.

This rearrangement joins TRBV27 to TRBJ2-7; 8 bases fit TRBD1. Looked up from germline, CDR1 is MNHEY and CDR2 is SMNVEV (reference sequence). V shed 4 bases, J shed 5 bases, and the junction held 4 bases outside the gene matches. The CDR3 totals 13 residues. In nucleotides, the CDR3 is TGTGCCAGCAGTTGGACAGGGTCGAACGAGCAGTACTTC. Translation gives CASSWTGSNEQYF.

The chain uses TRBV7-2 and TRBJ2-7; 14 bases are a match to TRBD2. Germline V gene data show CDR1 as SGHTA and CDR2 as FQGNSA. V was pared by 6 bases and J by 5 bases, with 0 bases of the junction left unmatched. CDR3 length: 13 residues. The CDR3 spells CASRGLAGDEQYF. The CDR3 bases are TGTGCCAGCAGGGGACTAGCGGGAGACGAGCAGTACTTC.

This clone was detected once. This chain uses TRBV5-6 with TRBJ2-1; D ambiguous. Germline CDR1 and CDR2: SGHDT and YYEEEE. The CDR3 length is 13 residues. V was clipped by 0 bases and J by 4 bases, with 5 bases between them. CDR3 residues: CASSLVSYNEQFF. Written as DNA, the CDR3 is TGTGCCAGCAGCTTGGTCTCTTACAATGAGCAGTTCTTC.

V is TRBV3-1 (or the pseudogene TRBV3-2) and J is TRBJ1-2, with 10 bases identical to TRBD1. V lost 8 bases to trimming and J lost 7 bases; unmatched junction nucleotides: 16. Germline CDR1 LGHDT, CDR2 YNNKEL (reference sequence). The CDR3 is 16 amino acids. CDR3 region: CASPGGFGTGVSGYTF. The CDR3 nucleotides are TGTGCCAGCCCCGGCGGTTTTGGGACAGGGGTTTCTGGCTACACCTTC.

The rearrangement links TRBV4-2 to TRBJ1-1, with D uncertain. The germline gives CDR1 LGHNA, CDR2 YNFKEQ. CDR3 length: 13 amino acids. V was pared by 2 bases and J by 8 bases, with 12 bases between. CDR3 in amino acids: CASSQRTSTEAFF. DNA for the CDR3: TGTGCCAGCAGCCAAAGAACGTCCACAGAAGCTTTCTTT.

The chain has TRBV15 and TRBJ1-1; a weak D match, TRBD1 (6 bases). The CDR3 contains 15 residues. Germline CDR1 LNHNV, CDR2 YYDKDF (reference sequence). The germline V and J ends were trimmed by 0 bases and 5 bases, with 13 bases remaining between them. The CDR3 bases are TGTGCCACCAGCAGAGATAAGAGGGGGGGGACTGAAGCTTTCTTT. Translating gives CATSRDKRGGTEAFF.

The chain recombines TRBV18 with TRBJ2-3, with D unresolved. The length of the CDR3 is 13 residues. Trimming pared 1 base from V and 4 bases from J, leaving 6 bases between. Germline-derived CDR1 and CDR2 are KGHSH and LQKENI. CDR3 sequence: CASSPRASDTQYF. DNA for the CDR3: TGTGCCAGCTCACCACGCGCCTCAGATACGCAGTATTTT.

V usage is TRBV11-2 and J usage is TRBJ2-7; 8 nucleotides line up with TRBD1. Germline CDR1 SGHAT, CDR2 FQNNGV. The CDR3 consists of 15 residues. Trimming cost V 5 bases and J 0 bases; bases outside gene matches: 6. CDR3 region: CASSQGQASSYEQYF. DNA of the CDR3: TGTGCCAGCAGCCAGGGACAGGCCAGCTCCTACGAGCAGTACTTC.

V usage is TRBV7-6 and J usage is TRBJ2-7; the D gene is possibly TRBD2 (7 bases). The CDR3 runs to 14 residues. Germline V gives CDR1 SGHVS, CDR2 FNYEAQ. Trimming removed 1 base at V and 6 bases at J, with 13 bases between. The CDR3 reads CASSLEGGRPEQYF. CDR3 coding DNA: TGTGCCAGCAGCTTAGAGGGGGGGCGGCCCGAGCAGTACTTC.

This chain links TRBV13 with TRBJ1-5; the D gene is possibly TRBD1 (5 bases). With 5 bases removed from V and 1 base from J, the gap between germline ends came to 30 bases. Germline V gives CDR1 PRHDT, CDR2 FYEKMQ (reference sequence). CDR3 length equals 21 residues. DNA of the CDR3: TGTGCCAGCAGCCCTCGGGGCAGGGAGGGTCACATACCCCGAAGCAATCAGCCCCAGCATTTT. This sequence encodes CASSPRGREGHIPRSNQPQHF.

The CDR3 bases are TGCAGCGTTGCCGGGTCCAGGGGGCTGGGCGAGCAGTACTTC. It codes for CSVAGSRGLGEQYF. The chain couples TRBV29-1 to TRBJ2-7; TRBD1 matches 8 bases. The CDR3 totals 14 residues. The trim removed 4 bases at V and 6 bases at J, leaving 11 bases unmatched. Germline CDR1 and CDR2: SQVTM and ANQGSEA.

This sequence joins TRBV27 and TRBJ1-2; D may be TRBD1 (6 bases). V lost 5 bases and J 0 bases, leaving 19 bases between the germline ends. From germline, CDR1 is MNHEY and CDR2 SMNVEV (reference sequence). The CDR3 loop spans 17 amino acids. In nucleotides, the CDR3 is TGTGCCAGCAGTACAAGGGGTCGAGGGGGATCTAACTATGGCTACACCTTC. Amino acid sequence: CASSTRGRGGSNYGYTF.

CDR3 sequence reads: CASSHSGTDTQYF. The DNA for the CDR3 is TGTGCCAGCAGCCATAGCGGCACAGATACGCAGTATTTT. This chain links TRBV27 with TRBJ2-3; D might be TRBD2 (5 bases). Trimming removed 6 bases at V and 1 base at J, with 8 bases between. The V gene's germline CDR1 is MNHEY and CDR2 SMNVEV (reference sequence). CDR3 length equals 13 residues.

The chain has TRBV6-5 and TRBJ2-7; D ambiguous. V gave up 7 bases and J gave up 1 base, with 11 bases separating them. The V gene's germline CDR1 is MNHEY and CDR2 SVGAGI. The CDR3 has 13 amino acids. CDR3 DNA: TGTGCCAGCAAATCCAGGCTATCCTACGAGCAGTACTTC. Its translation is CASKSRLSYEQYF.

The rearrangement uses TRBV20-1 and TRBJ2-2; D call uncertain. V was trimmed by 6 bases and J by 9 bases, leaving 11 bases between them. Germline V gene lookup returns CDR1 DFQATT and CDR2 SNEGSKA (reference sequence). The CDR3 loop spans 11 amino acids. DNA of the CDR3: TGCAGTGCCGACCGAGGAAGGGAGCTGTTTTTT. It encodes CSADRGRELFF.

The chain uses TRBV6-4 and TRBJ2-1, with 10 bases aligning to TRBD2. The CDR3 sequence is 17 residues long. From germline, CDR1 is MRHNA and CDR2 SNTAGT. V trimming: 6 bases; J trimming: 4 bases; junction bases outside the gene matches: 12. In DNA form, the CDR3 reads TGTGCCAGCAGGAGCCCTATAGCGGGAGGCGGGTACAATGAGCAGTTCTTC. It specifies CASRSPIAGGGYNEQFF.

The gene calls are TRBV4-3 and TRBJ1-6; no reliable D call. The CDR3 loop spans 14 amino acids. Per germline, CDR1 LGHNA and CDR2 YSLEER. Trimming pared 1 base from V and 5 bases from J, leaving 6 bases between. Written as DNA, the CDR3 is TGCGCCAGCAGCCAAGGGGGAGATAATTCACCCCTCCACTTT. Its protein product is CASSQGGDNSPLHF.

This clone was found once. The chain couples TRBV5-6 to TRBJ1-2; TRBD1 matches at 7 bases. This CDR3 has 16 amino acids. Germline CDR1 is SGHDT and CDR2 is YYEEEE. Losses at the gene ends were 0 bases for V and 3 bases for J; bases not matched to a gene: 8. DNA for the CDR3: TGTGCCAGCAGCTTGGGGGCACCCCAGGGGGACTATGGCTACACCTTC. Encoded protein: CASSLGAPQGDYGYTF.

V is TRBV28 and J is TRBJ2-4; D perhaps matches TRBD2 (6 bases). The CDR3 contains 16 residues. V lost 7 bases and J 0 bases, leaving 16 bases between the germline ends. The V gene's germline CDR1 is MDHEN and CDR2 SYDVKM. CDR3 residues: CASTNPRGVAKNIQYF. The CDR3 DNA sequence: TGTGCCAGCACTAACCCTCGCGGGGTAGCCAAAAACATTCAGTACTTC.